The T cell receptor (beta chain) described here comes from a study of T-cell memory formation after mild COVID-19. Trimming shortened V by 7 bases and J by 0 bases, and 13 bases separated the two germline ends. The CDR3 runs to 15 residues. In germline, CDR1 is SGHTA, CDR2 FQGNSA. This clonotype was counted only a few times. Its matching antigen is unknown. Study conclusions and caveats: Whereas later expanders leaned CD4+, clones contracting day 15 to 85 showed a balanced CD4/CD8 makeup. Researchers could not confirm that second-wave clones peaking on day 37 targeted SARS-CoV-2.

TCRdb itself ran the 5' RACE reads through MiXCR, one entry per CDR3 protein. The repertoire holds 300,000 or so distinct CDR3 sequences, with around 15% as singletons. The chain employs TRBV7-2 and TRBJ1-5; no reliable D call. The specimen was PBMCs or a T cell subset sorted from them (not recorded which). The origin of this receptor is a man aged 18-30 years who had mild COVID-19 (a few samples of this study predate the infection). Cell type and time point are not known. CDR3 nucleotides: TGTGCCAGCACCAGGACCTCCCTTAGCAATCAGCCCCAGCATTTT. Its protein is CASTRTSLSNQPQHF.